A selection of T cell receptor beta chains follows, all from one sample in a study of long-term antiretroviral therapy in people with HIV. Assay used: immunoSEQ multiplex PCR; TCRdb lists only in-frame clones, some missing. The table lists roughly 23,000 clones, less than 90% of them singletons. The sequenced sample was unsorted PBMCs, obtained 1.9 years after starting antiretroviral therapy. Receptor source: a woman aged 45 to 65 with HIV. Both conserved end residues are part of each CDR3. D genes are given only for firm matches. Clone size, where shown, is once, few, many, or a class for clones that have expanded.

cdr3_aa: CAWSNGATDTQYF
cdr3_nt: TGTGCCTGGAGCAATGGGGCCACAGATACGCAGTATTTT
j_call: TRBJ2-3
d_call: NA
clone_size: NA
v_call: TRBV30

cdr3_aa: CASSVQAGVADTQYF
cdr3_nt: TGTGCCAGCAGCGTCCAAGCGGGGGTGGCAGATACGCAGTATTTT
j_call: TRBJ2-3
d_call: TRBD2
clone_size: NA
v_call: TRBV9

cdr3_aa: CASSQERGHYGYTF
cdr3_nt: TGCGCCAGCAGCCAAGAGCGGGGCCACTATGGCTACACCTTC
j_call: TRBJ1-2
d_call: NA
clone_size: NA
v_call: TRBV4-1

cdr3_aa: CASQLRDRGKVTVTEAFF
cdr3_nt: TGTGCCAGTCAACTACGGGACAGGGGGAAAGTTACCGTCACTGAAGCTTTCTTT
j_call: TRBJ1-1
d_call: TRBD1
clone_size: NA
v_call: TRBV19

cdr3_aa: CASSGSGLSSYEQYF
cdr3_nt: TGTGCCAGCAGCGGTAGCGGGTTAAGCTCCTACGAGCAGTACTTC
j_call: TRBJ2-7
d_call: TRBD2
clone_size: NA
v_call: TRBV2

cdr3_aa: CASSAGLAGGNEQFF
cdr3_nt: TGTGCCAGCAGCGCAGGACTAGCGGGGGGGAATGAGCAGTTCTTC
j_call: TRBJ2-1
d_call: TRBD2
clone_size: NA
v_call: TRBV9

cdr3_aa: CASSWGRTEAFF
cdr3_nt: TGTGCCAGCAGTTGGGGGAGAACTGAAGCTTTCTTT
j_call: TRBJ1-1
d_call: NA
clone_size: few
v_call: TRBV28

cdr3_aa: CASSSTGGQYNEQFF
cdr3_nt: TGCGCCAGCAGTTCAACAGGGGGCCAATACAATGAGCAGTTCTTC
j_call: TRBJ2-1
d_call: TRBD1
clone_size: NA
v_call: TRBV5-1

cdr3_aa: CASSPAMVSSYEQYF
cdr3_nt: TGTGCCAGCTCACCTGCTATGGTGAGCTCCTACGAGCAGTACTTC
j_call: TRBJ2-7
d_call: NA
clone_size: NA
v_call: TRBV18

cdr3_aa: CASAKGGAGNEQFF
cdr3_nt: TGTGCCAGCGCCAAAGGGGGGGCAGGAAATGAGCAGTTCTTC
j_call: TRBJ2-1
d_call: NA
clone_size: once
v_call: TRBV7-7

cdr3_aa: CASSPPGSYGYTF
cdr3_nt: TGTGCCAGCAGTCCCCCAGGCTCCTATGGCTACACCTTC
j_call: TRBJ1-2
d_call: NA
clone_size: NA
v_call: TRBV28

cdr3_aa: CASSDGSKGAGYTF
cdr3_nt: TGTGCCAGCAGTGACGGCAGTAAGGGCGCTGGCTACACCTTC
j_call: TRBJ1-2
d_call: NA
clone_size: NA
v_call: TRBV6-4

cdr3_aa: CASSQDGRLSYGYTF
cdr3_nt: TGTGCCAGCAGCCAAGATGGCAGGCTGAGTTATGGCTACACCTTC
j_call: TRBJ1-2
d_call: NA
clone_size: NA
v_call: TRBV14

cdr3_aa: CAWSTSRTGEQYF
cdr3_nt: TGTGCCTGGAGTACCTCGCGGACAGGCGAGCAGTACTTC
j_call: TRBJ2-7
d_call: TRBD1
clone_size: once
v_call: TRBV30

cdr3_aa: CASSSIGGSYGYTF
cdr3_nt: TGTGCCAGCAGCTCCATAGGGGGCAGTTATGGCTACACCTTC
j_call: TRBJ1-2
d_call: TRBD1
clone_size: NA
v_call: TRBV5-5

cdr3_aa: CASSPRQDYNSPLHF
cdr3_nt: TGTGCCAGTAGCCCCAGACAAGATTATAATTCACCCCTCCACTTT
j_call: TRBJ1-6
d_call: NA
clone_size: once
v_call: TRBV19

cdr3_aa: CASSLGRAQVGGYEQYF
cdr3_nt: TGTGCCAGCAGCTTAGGTCGGGCACAGGTGGGAGGCTACGAGCAGTACTTC
j_call: TRBJ2-7
d_call: NA
clone_size: NA
v_call: TRBV7-2